This entry lists 4 T cell receptor beta chains sequenced from one sample in a study of blood T cell repertoires in COVID-19. Sequencing was performed with immunoSEQ multiplex PCR; in TCRdb, only in-frame clones are kept and a portion is missing. Of fewer than 30,000 clones in the sample, nearly 85% were seen once. The sample taken for sequencing was peripheral blood. The receptors were gathered from a man in his 70s with active COVID-19.

The rearrangement uses TRBV6-6 and TRBJ1-1; 7 bases are shared with TRBD1. Unmatched junction bases numbered 12, after V lost 5 bases and J lost 0 bases. This CDR3 contains 17 residues. Per germline, CDR1 MNHNY and CDR2 SVGAGI (reference sequence). The CDR3 bases are TGTGCCAGCAGTCGGATCTCTGGGACAGCTATGAACACTGAAGCTTTCTTT. Protein: CASSRISGTAMNTEAFF.

The rearrangement links TRBV3-1 (or the pseudogene TRBV3-2) to TRBJ1-1; TRBD1 agrees at 10 bases. The V segment lost 4 bases and the J segment 5 bases; nucleotides outside the gene matches: 10. From germline, CDR1 is LGHDT and CDR2 YNNKEL (reference sequence). The CDR3 is 16 residues long. In DNA form, the CDR3 reads TGTGCCAGCAGCCCCTGGGACAGGGGAGGGAGAACTGAAGCTTTCTTT. It codes for CASSPWDRGGRTEAFF.

This clone was counted between two and nine times. The genes are TRBV18 and TRBJ2-7; a weak D match, TRBD1 (5 bases). CDR3 length equals 14 residues. V gave up 1 base and J gave up 3 bases, with 10 bases separating them. Germline CDR1 reads KGHSH; CDR2 reads LQKENI. CDR3 DNA sequence: TGTGCCAGCTCACCACGGCAAGGGGTCTACGAGCAGTACTTC. This sequence encodes CASSPRQGVYEQYF.

This chain links TRBV20-1 with TRBJ1-4, with D uncertain. This CDR3 spans 15 amino acids. Germline lookup yields CDR1 DFQATT and CDR2 SNEGSKA (reference sequence). With 3 bases removed from V and 0 bases from J, the gap between germline ends came to 11 bases. In DNA, the CDR3 is TGCAGTGCTAGTGCTGGGCTCACAACTAATGAAAAACTGTTTTTT. It specifies CSASAGLTTNEKLFF.